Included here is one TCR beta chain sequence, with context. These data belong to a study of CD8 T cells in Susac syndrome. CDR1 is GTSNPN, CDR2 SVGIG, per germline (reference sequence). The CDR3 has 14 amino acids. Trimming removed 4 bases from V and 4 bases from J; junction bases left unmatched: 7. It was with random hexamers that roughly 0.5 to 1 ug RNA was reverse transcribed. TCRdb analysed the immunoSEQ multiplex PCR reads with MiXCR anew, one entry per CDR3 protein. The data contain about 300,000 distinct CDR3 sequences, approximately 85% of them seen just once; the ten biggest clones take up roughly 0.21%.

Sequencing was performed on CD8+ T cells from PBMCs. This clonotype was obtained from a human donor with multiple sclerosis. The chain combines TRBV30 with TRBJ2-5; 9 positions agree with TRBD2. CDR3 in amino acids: CAWTLAGGGETQYF. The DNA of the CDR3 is TGTGCCTGGACCTTGGCGGGAGGGGGAGAGACCCAGTACTTC. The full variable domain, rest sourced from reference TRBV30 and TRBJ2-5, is SQTIHQWPATLVQPVGSPLSLECTVEGTSNPNLYWYRQAAGRGLQLLFYSVGIGQISSEVPQNLSASRPQDRQFILSSKKLLLSDSGFYLCAWTLAGGGETQYFGPGTRLLVL.